A selection of T cell receptor beta chains follows, all from one sample in a study of T cell repertoires in cytomegalovirus infection. Using its own MiXCR run on the reads, TCRdb lists one record per CDR3 protein. The sample lists approximately 250,000 distinct CDR3 sequences; approximately 9.1% were seen once. The sequencing sample was made of PBMCs. These receptors all stem from a human donor in good health (CMV status not recorded). Some clones in this sample may be carry-over from other donors' samples. Both conserved end residues are part of each CDR3. The D gene is left open where the match is weak. The size entry is marked missing in some rows and otherwise reads once, few, many or a size class.

TRBD2 TRBJ2-1 . TRBV12-3/TRBV12-4 CASSKSGRRSYNEQFF TGTGCCAGCAGCAAGAGCGGGAGAAGGTCCTACAATGAGCAGTTCTTC
. TRBJ1-1 many TRBV4-1 CASSQEVSSENTEAFF TGCGCCAGCAGCCAAGAGGTGAGCTCTGAAAACACTGAAGCTTTCTTT
. TRBJ2-5 . TRBV20-1 CGVSPPQETQYF TGCGGGGTGAGCCCCCCACAAGAGACCCAGTACTTC
. TRBJ1-1 . TRBV4-2 CASSQKSGGNTEAFF TGTGCCAGCAGCCAGAAATCGGGAGGGAACACTGAAGCTTTCTTT
. TRBJ2-2 . TRBV7-9 CASSPGPLNTGELFF TGTGCCAGCAGCCCGGGACCACTGAACACCGGGGAGCTGTTTTTT
. TRBJ2-1 many TRBV7-2 CASSPTSGIHHEQFF TGTGCCAGCAGCCCTACGTCGGGCATTCACCATGAGCAGTTCTTC
TRBD2 TRBJ2-4 many TRBV12-3/TRBV12-4 CASTDLRTSGGSIQYF TGTGCCAGCACCGACCTCCGGACTAGCGGGGGGAGCATTCAGTACTTC
. TRBJ2-3 many TRBV4-3 CASSLRAFRLSSTDTQYF TGCGCCAGCAGCCTTCGCGCATTTCGACTATCTAGCACAGATACGCAGTATTTT
. TRBJ2-1 many TRBV7-2 CASSSRGGGVNEQFF TGTGCCAGCAGCTCTCGTGGAGGGGGGGTTAATGAGCAGTTCTTC
TRBD1 TRBJ1-1 many TRBV28 CASSPATGVWTEAFF TGTGCCAGCAGTCCGGCGACAGGGGTATGGACTGAAGCTTTCTTT
TRBD2 TRBJ2-3 many TRBV7-2 CASSLTSGEITDTQYF TGTGCCAGCAGCCTGACTAGCGGGGAGATCACAGATACGCAGTATTTT
. TRBJ2-7 few TRBV18 CASSPGLEINEQYF TGTGCCAGCTCACCGGGCTTAGAGATTAACGAGCAGTACTTC
. TRBJ2-1 few TRBV7-2 CASSVRQEVGQFF TGTGCCAGCAGCGTACGACAGGAGGTAGGGCAGTTCTTC
. TRBJ1-6 many TRBV7-2 CASSLGRFTPLHF TGTGCCAGCAGCTTAGGCAGGTTCACACCCCTCCACTTT